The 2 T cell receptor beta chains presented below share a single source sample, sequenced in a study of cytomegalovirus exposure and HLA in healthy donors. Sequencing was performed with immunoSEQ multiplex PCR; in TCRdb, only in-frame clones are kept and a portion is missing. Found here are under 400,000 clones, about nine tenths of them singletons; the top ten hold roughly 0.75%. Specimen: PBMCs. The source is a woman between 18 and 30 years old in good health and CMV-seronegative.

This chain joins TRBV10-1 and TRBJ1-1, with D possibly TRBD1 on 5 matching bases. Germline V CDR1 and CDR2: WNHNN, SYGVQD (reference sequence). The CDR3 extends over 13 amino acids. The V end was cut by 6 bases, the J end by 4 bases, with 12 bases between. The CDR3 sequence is CASRGGLFTEAFF. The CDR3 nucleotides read TGCGCCAGCAGGGGGGGACTATTCACTGAAGCTTTCTTT.

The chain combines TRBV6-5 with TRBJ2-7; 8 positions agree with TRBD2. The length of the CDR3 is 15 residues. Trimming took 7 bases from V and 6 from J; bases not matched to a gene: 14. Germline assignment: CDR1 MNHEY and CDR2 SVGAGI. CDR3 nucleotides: TGTGCCAGCACCTACCGGGGGGGGCGTCCTGGCGAGCAGTACTTC. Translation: CASTYRGGRPGEQYF.